This paragraph reports one T cell receptor (beta chain). Antigen: not known. Individual cDNA molecules received unique molecular identifiers. From the 5' RACE reads, TCRdb called clonotypes with MiXCR, one entry per CDR3 protein. This sample has more than 60,000 distinct CDR3 sequences; roughly an eighth occur once, and the top ten carry 4.5% to 7%. Trimming removed 4 bases from V and 9 bases from J, with 3 bases in between. Germline V gives CDR1 MNHEY, CDR2 SVGEGT. This CDR3 is built from 10 residues. This sample is drawn from a study of early T cells in non-severe SARS-CoV-2 infection. General study findings and limits: Using VDJdb, the matching emphasized anti-spike CD8 responses while missing private and CD4 specificities.

Material for sequencing was whole blood. V usage is TRBV6-2 or TRBV6-3 and J usage is TRBJ1-4, with D unresolved. The clonotype comes from an adult who was a healthcare worker with PCR-confirmed SARS-CoV-2 infection or an uninfected control (not recorded which). The DNA of the CDR3 is TGTGCCAGCAGTTCCCAAAAACTGTTTTTT. Residues: CASSSQKLFF.